The clone carrying this TCR beta chain has only a few counts. Germline V gives CDR1 MGHRA, CDR2 YSYEKL. This CDR3 has 12 residues. Trimming took 0 bases from V and 7 from J, leaving 5 bases between them. The data stem from a study of beta chain features in type 1 diabetes. The entirety of the isolated RNA underwent reverse transcription, so expressed TCRB transcripts were sequenced. The protocol was immunoSEQ multiplex PCR, while the TCRdb copy is restricted to in-frame clones and leaves out a portion. In the table there are 200,000 to 250,000 clones, roughly two thirds of which are singletons. The origin of this receptor is a man aged 25-45 years in good health. The gene calls are TRBV4-1 and TRBJ2-3; no reliable D call. Sequencing was performed on naive CD4+ T cells from blood. The CDR3 sequence: CASSQEAHTQYF. The DNA for the CDR3 is TGCGCCAGCAGCCAAGAAGCTCATACGCAGTATTTT.